These T cell receptor beta chains were read from a single sample in a study of blood T cell repertoires in COVID-19. This table comes from immunoSEQ multiplex PCR, and its TCRdb copy is limited to in-frame clones, with some not included. The sample has about 170,000 clones; roughly nine tenths are singletons. Sequences were obtained from peripheral blood. These TCRs come from a woman in her sixties or seventies with COVID-19, enrolled during active disease. CDR3s include the opening cysteine and the closing phenylalanine or tryptophan. D genes are given only for firm matches. Part of the rows lack a size; the others show once, few, many or a class for expanded clones.

D,V,size,length,J,DNA,CDR3
TRBD2,TRBV19,once,16,TRBJ2-2,TGTGCCAGTAGTCCGGGACTAGCGGGAGTAACCGGGGAGCTGTTTTTT,CASSPGLAGVTGELFF
TRBD2,TRBV3-1/TRBV3-2,-,17,TRBJ2-5,TGTGCCAGCAGCTCCCGACTAGCGGGGAGGGGTCAAGAGACCCAGTACTTC,CASSSRLAGRGQETQYF
TRBD1,TRBV29-1,few,15,TRBJ1-1,TGCAGTGGGACGGGACAGGGGGCTTCGGACACTGAAGCTTTCTTT,CSGTGQGASDTEAFF
-,TRBV7-3,-,14,TRBJ2-5,TGTGCCAGCAGCTTAGGCGGGAAGCGAGAGACCCAGTACTTC,CASSLGGKRETQYF
TRBD1,TRBV6-5,-,15,TRBJ1-6,TGTGCCAGCAGTCCCCCCAGAGGGGGCAGGTCACCCCTCCACTTT,CASSPPRGGRSPLHF
-,TRBV7-9,-,15,TRBJ1-1,TGTGCCAGCAGCTTTCACAGGAATCGGGACACTGAAGCTTTCTTT,CASSFHRNRDTEAFF
-,TRBV29-1,-,14,TRBJ1-2,TGCAGCGTTAACACAGGAGAGAGAGCCTATGGTTACACCTTC,CSVNTGERAYGYTF
TRBD1,TRBV7-9,-,14,TRBJ2-7,TGTGCCAGCAGACCCAGGGGGCCCTCCTACGAGCAGTACTTC,CASRPRGPSYEQYF
TRBD2,TRBV14,-,16,TRBJ2-1,TGTGCCAGCAGCCAAGGCCAACTAGCGGGCCACAATGAGCAGTTCTTC,CASSQGQLAGHNEQFF
-,TRBV7-2,-,13,TRBJ2-3,TGTGCCAGCAGCTTAGATCTCCCGGATACGCAGTATTTT,CASSLDLPDTQYF
TRBD1,TRBV3-1/TRBV3-2,-,15,TRBJ1-6,TGTGCCAGCAGCCAAGACCAGGGGGATAATTCACCCCTCCACTTT,CASSQDQGDNSPLHF
TRBD1,TRBV7-2,few,17,TRBJ1-1,TGTGCCAGCAGCTTAAAAGGGGGCCCGGGGTCGGGGACTGAAGCTTTCTTT,CASSLKGGPGSGTEAFF
-,TRBV9,-,14,TRBJ2-1,TGTGCCAGCAGCGTAGGGGGCGCCTACAATGAGCAGTTCTTC,CASSVGGAYNEQFF
-,TRBV7-9,-,15,TRBJ2-7,TGTGCCAGCAGCTTAGGACAGGCGAGCTCCTACGAGCAGTACTTC,CASSLGQASSYEQYF
-,TRBV11-3,-,11,TRBJ2-1,TGTGCCAGCAGCTCGACTGGTGAGCAGTTCTTC,CASSSTGEQFF
TRBD1,TRBV5-6,-,14,TRBJ1-3,TGTGCCAGCAGCTTGTCGGACAGGGTGAACACCATATATTTT,CASSLSDRVNTIYF
-,TRBV4-1,few,14,TRBJ1-2,TGCGCCAGCAGCCAAGGAGTCTCTAACTATGGCTACACCTTC,CASSQGVSNYGYTF
-,TRBV28,-,15,TRBJ1-5,TGTGCCAGCAGTTTATCCCCGGACAGAAATCAGCCCCAGCATTTT,CASSLSPDRNQPQHF
-,TRBV20-1,-,11,TRBJ2-5,TGCAGTGCGCGTACCGTTGAGACCCAGTACTTC,CSARTVETQYF
-,TRBV6-5,-,13,TRBJ1-2,TGTGCCAGCAGAGCCGGGACTAACTATGGCTACACCTTC,CASRAGTNYGYTF